This entry describes one T cell receptor (beta chain). Its antigen is as yet unknown. The entry originates in a study of shared clonotypes between healthy human individuals. The study's findings and limits: The naive CD4 repertoires of several donors were compared, and roughly 5.1% of clonotypes were shared. Across subsets, estimated richness was generally greater for naive than for memory populations.

The germline V gene encodes CDR1 SGHNT and CDR2 YYREEE (reference sequence). Unmatched junction bases numbered 8, after V lost 4 bases and J lost 0 bases. The CDR3 loop spans 18 amino acids. Method: immunoSEQ multiplex PCR; TCRdb's copy keeps in-frame clones and lacks some. Among over 1.5 million clones listed, 98% were seen once. The sequenced material came from naive CD4+ T cells sorted from blood. Regarding subset: CD45RA+ positively selected. The TCR originated in a man younger than 45 in good health. The rearrangement joins TRBV5-4 to TRBJ2-7; 15 nucleotides line up with TRBD2. The CDR3 bases are TGTGCCAGCAGCCCCCCGGGACTAGCGGGAGGAAGCTCCTACGAGCAGTACTTC. Its translation is CASSPPGLAGGSSYEQYF. The variable domain in full, completed from reference TRBV5-4 and TRBJ2-7, reads ETGVTQSPTHLIKTRGQQVTLRCSSQSGHNTVSWYQQALGQGPQFIFQYYREEENGRGNFPPRFSGLQFPNYSSELNVNALELDDSALYLCASSPPGLAGGSSYEQYFGPGTRLTVT.